This paragraph reports one T cell receptor beta chain. This sample is part of a study of CD8 T cells in Susac syndrome. Random hexamers were used to reverse transcribe the RNA input (about 0.5 to 1 ug). TCRdb independently ran MiXCR on the immunoSEQ multiplex PCR reads; one entry per CDR3 protein. Found here are about 85,000 distinct CDR3 sequences, 95% of them singletons; the top ten hold under 0.5%. Germline loops: CDR1 MNHNY, CDR2 SVGAGI (reference sequence). Trimming stripped 1 base from V and 2 bases from J, with 13 bases between. This CDR3 has 16 amino acids. This chain joins TRBV6-6 and TRBJ2-3; D is perhaps TRBD2 (5 bases). This receptor was identified in a human donor with Susac syndrome. Material for sequencing was CD8+ T cells from PBMCs. The DNA of the CDR3 is TGTGCCAGCAGTTACTTAGCGAACACCCTCACAGATACGCAGTATTTT. Translated: CASSYLANTLTDTQYF.